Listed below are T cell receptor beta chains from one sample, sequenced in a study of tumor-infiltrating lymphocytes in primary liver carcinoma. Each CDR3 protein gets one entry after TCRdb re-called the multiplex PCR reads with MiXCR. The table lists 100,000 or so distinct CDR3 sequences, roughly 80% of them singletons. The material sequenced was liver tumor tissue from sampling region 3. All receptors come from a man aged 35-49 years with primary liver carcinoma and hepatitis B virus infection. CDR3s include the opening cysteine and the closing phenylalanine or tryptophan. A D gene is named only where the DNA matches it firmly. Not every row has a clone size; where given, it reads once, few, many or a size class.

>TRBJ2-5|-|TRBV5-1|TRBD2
TGCGCCAGCAGCTTGGACGGGAGGACGCAAGAGACCCAGTACTTC
CASSLDGRTQETQYF
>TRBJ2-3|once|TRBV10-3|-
TGTGCCGTCAGTGTAGGACAAACCCGGTATACGCAGTATTTT
CAVSVGQTRYTQYF
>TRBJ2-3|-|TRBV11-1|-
TGTGCCACCAGCTTCGTCGACGGGGGAGCGGATACGCAGTATTTT
CATSFVDGGADTQYF
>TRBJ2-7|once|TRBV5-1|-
TGCGCCAGCATGGAACCTACTAGTTACGAGCAGTATTTC
CASMEPTSYEQYF
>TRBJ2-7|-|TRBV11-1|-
TGTGTCAGCAGTCCCAACAGCTACAAGCAGTACTTC
CVSSPNSYKQYF
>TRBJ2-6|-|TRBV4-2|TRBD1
TGTGCCAGCAGCCAAGAAGATTCGGGACAGGGCCTAATCCAATCTGGGGCCAGCGTCTTGACTTTC
CASSQEDSGQGLIQSGASVLTF
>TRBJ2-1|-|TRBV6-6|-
TGTACCATCAGGCCCTACATAGAATCAAGCTACGATGAGCAGTTCTTC
CTIRPYIESSYDEQFF
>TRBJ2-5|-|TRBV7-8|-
TGTACCAGCAGCTTGGTAACGACAGGCTTAGAAGAGACCCAGTACTTC
CTSSLVTTGLEETQYF
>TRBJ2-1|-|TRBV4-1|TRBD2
TGCGCTAGCAGCCAAGAAGGAGCGGGAATGTGGAATGAGCAGTTCTTC
CASSQEGAGMWNEQFF
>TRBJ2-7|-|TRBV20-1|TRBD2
TGCAGTGCCAACCTAGCGGGAGGTGGTTACGAGCAGTACTTC
CSANLAGGGYEQYF
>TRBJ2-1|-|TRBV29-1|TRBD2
TGCAGCGTTGGACTAGCGGGAGGGTTATACAATGAGTGGTTCTTC
CSVGLAGGLYNEWFF
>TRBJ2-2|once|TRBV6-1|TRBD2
TGTGCCACGACACTTCGGACTAGTGGAATCAACACCGGGGAGATGTTTTTT
CATTLRTSGINTGEMFF
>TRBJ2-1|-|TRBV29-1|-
TGCAGCGCCCCTAGGGGGAGTCTTGAGCAGTTCTTC
CSAPRGSLEQFF
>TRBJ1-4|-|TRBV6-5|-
TGCGCCAGCAGCCGTTGTTGGACTAATGAAAAACTGTTTTTT
CASSRCWTNEKLFF
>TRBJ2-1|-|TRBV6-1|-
TGTGCCACTAGTGAAGAGGTTATGGGCGGCCACTCCTACAATGAGCAGTTCTTC
CATSEEVMGGHSYNEQFF
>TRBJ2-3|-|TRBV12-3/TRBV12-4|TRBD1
TGTGCCAGCAGCTTCACAGGGGGTGAGGATACGCAGTATTTT
CASSFTGGEDTQYF
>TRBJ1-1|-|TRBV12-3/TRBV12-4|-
TGTGCCAGCAGCTCGGCATACAGGTACACTGAAGCTTTCTTT
CASSSAYRYTEAFF
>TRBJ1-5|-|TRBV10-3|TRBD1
TGTGCCATCAGTGGGACAGGGTCTAGCTATCAGCCCCAGCATTTT
CAISGTGSSYQPQHF
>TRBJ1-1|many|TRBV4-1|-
TGCGCCAGCAGCCAAGTTGATTCTGGGGGTATCTTT
CASSQVDSGGIF
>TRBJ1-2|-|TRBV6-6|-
TGTGCCAGCAGTCCTAGGACGCGGACGATCGTCTACACCTTC
CASSPRTRTIVYTF
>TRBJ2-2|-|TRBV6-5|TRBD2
TGTGCTATCAGATCGATCATCGGGACTAGCGAGAGAGGTGGGGAACTGTTTTTT
CAIRSIIGTSERGGELFF
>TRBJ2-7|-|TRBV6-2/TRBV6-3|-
TGTGCCAGCAGTTACGATGGGAGGAGTGGAGGGATCTACGAGCAGTACTTC
CASSYDGRSGGIYEQYF
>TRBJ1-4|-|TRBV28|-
TGTGCCAGGAGTTTAATAGGTCTGGTGAATACGGGGGTCCAGAGTGAAAAACTGTTTTTT
CARSLIGLVNTGVQSEKLFF
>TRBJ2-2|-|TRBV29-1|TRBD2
TGCAGTATTGGGACTAGCGCGGCAAACACCGGGGAGCTGTTTTTT
CSIGTSAANTGELFF
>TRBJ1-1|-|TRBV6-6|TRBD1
TGTGCAAGCTTCGGAATTGCAGGGGGCAACACTGAAGCTTTCTTT
CASFGIAGGNTEAFF
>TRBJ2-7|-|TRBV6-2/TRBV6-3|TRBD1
TGTGCCAGTATCCTCCGGGACAGTGCCCACGAGAAGTACTTC
CASILRDSAHEKYF
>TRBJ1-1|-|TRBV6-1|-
TGTGCCAGCAGTGAAGCGGTCTACGCGAACACTGGAGCCTTCTTT
CASSEAVYANTGAFF
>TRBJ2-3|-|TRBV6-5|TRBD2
TGTGCCAGCAACCTAGGACTAGCGGGAACATGTACGCAGTATTTT
CASNLGLAGTCTQYF
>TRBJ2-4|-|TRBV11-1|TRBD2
TGTGCCAACAGCTTTCCCGGGACTAGTGGGATCAATAACATTCAGTACTTC
CANSFPGTSGINNIQYF